What follows is one T cell receptor (beta chain) and its context. Its antigen is undetermined. The data were taken from a study of OX40 agonist ivuxolimab in advanced cancers. Study context: An agonistic human IgG2 monoclonal antibody against OX40 (CD134) was given. The group had a mean age of around 64 years, ranged from about 20 to 90, and was roughly 83% male.

The CDR3 is 14 amino acids. Germline trimming cut 4 bases from V and 1 base from J; bases unmatched to any gene: 1. Germline V gives CDR1 LNHDA, CDR2 SQIVND (reference sequence). The assay was immunoSEQ multiplex PCR, and TCRdb's table has in-frame clones only and misses some. This table holds approximately 61,000 clones, about 85% found once. Findings and caveats of the study: Researchers did not establish what antigens the expanded peripheral T cells target.

The J gene is TRBJ2-5, the V gene TRBV19; 9 positions agree with TRBD1. The sample here was CD4+ or CD8+ T cells sorted from blood, taken in a trial of the OX40 agonist ivuxolimab. This sequence originates from an adult with an advanced solid tumor such as melanoma, head and neck, liver or kidney cancer. The CDR3 DNA reads as TGTGCCAGTAGTACACAGGGGGCCCAAGAGACCCAGTACTTC. It specifies CASSTQGAQETQYF.